Listed here is a single TCR beta chain. The target of this receptor is not known. No clone much larger than this one lies a single base away; base qualities are absent. In light of the paper, this sample's time point label describes: about 28 days (+/-7) after the second vaccine dose. This specimen's treatment or condition label, interpreted: meningococcal conjugate vaccine given as trial control. The vaccinee samples were drawn from two UK trials, COV001 and COV002, one of which was a single-blind randomized controlled phase 2/3 trial testing AZD1222 (ChAdOx1 nCoV-19) in healthy adults. Trial participant PBMC samples were collected at day 0 and day 28 after the second dose for TCRbeta chain sequencing. The CDR3 regions of human TCRbeta chains were analyzed by immunosequencing. As for the original processing: Repertoire TCRs were checked for matches against a reference library of SARS-CoV-2-specific TCRs that had been generated using the MIRA antigen-specificity platform. Breadth was defined as the fraction of unique TCRs that were SARS-CoV-2-associated, and depth was defined as the fraction of total T cells that were SARS-CoV-2-associated. Using the MIRA data, each spike-specific TCR was assigned both to the spike region to which the TCR was reactive and to a CD4 or CD8 class. Log10-transformed breadth and depth values were compared by one-way ANOVA with Sidak's multiple comparisons tests. TCRdb provides this immuneACCESS table in a form limited to in-frame rearrangements. Some clones are lacking; in checked studies, under half of them reflect an unresolved V gene, and why the rest are absent is not known. The D gene and trimming were derived from the DNA, and the V and J assignments and clone size from that table. For this sample there are some 150,000 clones; around 90% appear just once. 5.4% of the sample rests with the top ten.

This record comes from a study of T cell responses to AZD1222 COVID-19 vaccine (dated by TCRdb to about 2021). In terms of the full investigation: TCR sequencing covered fewer than 250 trial participants: 200 to 210 given two doses of AZD1222 and 26 given two doses of MenACWY control vaccine. Trial participants were enrolled into age subgroups of 18-55, 56-69 and 70-plus years, which contained 148, 28 and 57 TCR-sequenced participants, respectively. The paper's findings and limits, for the study overall: Because no day 14 peak-response samples were available, repertoires were characterized only after the peak T cell response. Participants were mostly white British and included more females than males, and it was suggested by the authors that clonal diversity may have been underestimated. After two AZD1222 doses, spike-specific TCR breadth and depth were significantly higher than at day 0 and than in MenACWY recipients. The vaccine-associated CD4 TCRs covered the entire spike protein, and the dominant responses fell in regions 160-218 and 743-854. The 56-69-year group was small, and its depth increase did not reach significance, likely because of low power. Reportedly, almost half of the unique spike-specific TCRs recognized epitopes lying outside the regions that are mutated in the B.1.351 and B.1.1.7 variants. Conclusions about previously exposed vaccinees are limited, since just 6 or 7 AZD1222 recipients were seropositive for SARS-CoV-2 at baseline.

V is clipped by 3 bases and J by 13 bases, and the sequence between their germline boundaries is 18 bases long. The CDR3 runs 14 amino acids, cysteine and phenylalanine included. CDR3 DNA is the only sequence kept; it has 42 bases, read in frame from the first base. Sequences LNHDA (CDR1) and SQIVND (CDR2) are obtained from the germline V gene (reference sequence). The chain links TRBV19 with TRBJ2-2, with no D gene named confidently. Sequenced material: peripheral blood, taken 28 days after the second dose of the MenACWY control vaccine. The sequence derives from an adult who received the MenACWY meningococcal vaccine as a control. The DNA reads as follows: TGTGCCAGTAGTATGATTGGGGATTGGCCCGCGCTGTTTTTT. It specifies CASSMIGDWPALFF. The CDR3, completed at both ends by the reference TRBV19 and TRBJ2-2 genes, gives the full variable domain DGGITQSPKYLFRKEGQNVTLSCEQNLNHDAMYWYRQDPGQGLRLIYYSQIVNDFQKGDIAEGYSVSREKKESFPLTVTSAQKNPTAFYLCASSMIGDWPALFFGEGSRLTVL.